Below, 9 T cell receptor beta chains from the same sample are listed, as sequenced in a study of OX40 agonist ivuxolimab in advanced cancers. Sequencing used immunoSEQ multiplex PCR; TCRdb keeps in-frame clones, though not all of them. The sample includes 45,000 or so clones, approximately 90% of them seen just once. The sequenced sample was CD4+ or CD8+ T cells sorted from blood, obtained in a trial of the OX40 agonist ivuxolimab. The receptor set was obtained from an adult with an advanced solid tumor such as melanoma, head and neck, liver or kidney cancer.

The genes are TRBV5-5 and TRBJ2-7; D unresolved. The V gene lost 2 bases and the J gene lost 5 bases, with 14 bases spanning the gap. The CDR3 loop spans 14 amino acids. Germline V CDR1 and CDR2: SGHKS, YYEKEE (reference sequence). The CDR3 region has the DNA TGTGCCAGCAGCTTACACGGATCCCTAAACGAGCAGTACTTC. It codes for CASSLHGSLNEQYF.

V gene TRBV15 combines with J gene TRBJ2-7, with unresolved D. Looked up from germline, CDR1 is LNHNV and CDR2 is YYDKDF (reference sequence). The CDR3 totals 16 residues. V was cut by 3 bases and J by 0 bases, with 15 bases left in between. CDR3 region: CATSSLWSTDSYEQYF. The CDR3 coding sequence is TGTGCCACCAGCAGTCTATGGAGCACGGACTCCTACGAGCAGTACTTC.

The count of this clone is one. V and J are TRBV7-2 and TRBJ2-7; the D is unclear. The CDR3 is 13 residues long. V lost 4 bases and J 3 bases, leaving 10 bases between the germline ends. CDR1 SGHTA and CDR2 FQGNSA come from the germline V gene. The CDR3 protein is CASSSYLSYEQYF. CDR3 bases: TGTGCCAGCAGCTCCTACTTGAGCTACGAGCAGTACTTC. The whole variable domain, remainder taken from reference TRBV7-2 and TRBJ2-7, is GAGVSQSPSNKVTEKGKDVELRCDPISGHTALYWYRQSLGQGLEFLIYFQGNSAPDKSGLPSDRFSAERTGGSVSTLTIQRTQQEDSAVYLCASSSYLSYEQYFGPGTRLTVT.

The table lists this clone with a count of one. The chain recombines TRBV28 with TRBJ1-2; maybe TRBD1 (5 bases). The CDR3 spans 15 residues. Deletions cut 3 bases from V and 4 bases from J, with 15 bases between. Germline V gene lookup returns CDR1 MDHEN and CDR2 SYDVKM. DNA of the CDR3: TGTGCCAGCAGTTTTCGGCCCCGGGACCTCTATGGCTACACCTTC. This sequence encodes CASSFRPRDLYGYTF.

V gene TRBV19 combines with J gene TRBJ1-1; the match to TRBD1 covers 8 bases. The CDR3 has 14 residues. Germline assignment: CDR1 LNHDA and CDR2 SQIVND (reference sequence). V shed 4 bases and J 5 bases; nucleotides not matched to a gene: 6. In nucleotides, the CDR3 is TGTGCCAGTAGTACCGGGACAGGCCAAACTGAAGCTTTCTTT. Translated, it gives CASSTGTGQTEAFF.

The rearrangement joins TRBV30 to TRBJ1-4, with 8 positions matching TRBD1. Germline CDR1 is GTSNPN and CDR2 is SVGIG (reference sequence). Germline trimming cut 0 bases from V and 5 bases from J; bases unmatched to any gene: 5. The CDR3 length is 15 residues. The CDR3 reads CAWSVLRGLNEKLFF. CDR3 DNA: TGTGCCTGGAGTGTGCTCAGGGGGCTAAATGAAAAACTGTTTTTT.

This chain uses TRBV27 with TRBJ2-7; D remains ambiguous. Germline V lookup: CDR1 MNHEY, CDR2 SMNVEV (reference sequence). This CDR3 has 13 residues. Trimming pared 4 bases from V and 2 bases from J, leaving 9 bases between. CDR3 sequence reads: CASSYGSAYEQYF. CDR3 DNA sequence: TGTGCCAGCAGTTACGGATCGGCCTACGAGCAGTACTTC.

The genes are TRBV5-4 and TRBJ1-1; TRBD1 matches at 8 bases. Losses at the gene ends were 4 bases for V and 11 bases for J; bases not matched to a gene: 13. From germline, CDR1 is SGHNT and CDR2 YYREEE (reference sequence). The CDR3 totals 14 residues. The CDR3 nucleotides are TGTGCCAGCAGCGAAGGACCGGGACAGGTAGGCGCTTTCTTT. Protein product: CASSEGPGQVGAFF.

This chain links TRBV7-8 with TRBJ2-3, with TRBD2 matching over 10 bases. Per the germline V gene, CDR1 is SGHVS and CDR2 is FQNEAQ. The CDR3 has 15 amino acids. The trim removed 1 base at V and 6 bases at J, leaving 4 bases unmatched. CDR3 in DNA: TGTGCCAGCAGCTTAGTGGGACTAGCGCCGGATACGCAGTATTTT. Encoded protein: CASSLVGLAPDTQYF.